The T cell receptor beta chain under discussion was sequenced for a study of T-cell reconstitution after alpha-beta-depleted transplantation in children (dated by TCRdb to between 2015 and 2016). In terms of the full investigation: T-cell immune reconstitution after TCRalphabeta/CD19-depleted allogeneic hematopoietic cell transplantation in children was quantitatively tracked in the study by means of TCR repertoire profiling.

Results and caveats for the whole study, not just this receptor: In some patients, the high TCRbeta diversity seen at day 60 was put down to recipient T cells and intrathymic progenitors that had survived conditioning. Hyperexpanded clone frequencies declined over subsequent months; after one year, T-cell counts and TCRbeta diversity were mostly attributed to newly produced T cells. The apparently early alphabetaT-cell count recovery about two months after transplant was reportedly dependent on only several hundred rapidly expanded clones derived from non-depleted graft cells.

In the paper's terms, the treatment or condition label means: allogeneic hematopoietic cell transplantation with graft depleted of TCRalphabeta T cells and CD19 B cells. The transplant recipients were children given TCRalphabeta/CD19-depleted allogeneic hematopoietic cell grafts. Libraries were prepared through PCR. TCRdb lists the instrument as Illumina HiSeq 2500. TCR library preparation used molecular barcoding, with unique molecular identifiers applied to normalize quantification of the TCRbeta repertoire. TCRdb reprocessed the public reads (quality trimming at Q25 with fastp, clone calling with MiXCR) and kept in-frame beta chains. Each entry merges the rows of one CDR3 protein and shows their most common DNA and genes. A total of 500,000 to 750,000 distinct CDR3 sequences appear in this sample, 25% to 30% of them only once. Around a third of the sample is in the top ten clones. A note on this clonotype: No antigen is known for it. No base-level quality is on record; no much larger clone is a single base apart.

Trimming costs V 4 bases and J 7 bases, and their ends lie 10 bases apart. CDR1 and CDR2 were assigned from the germline V gene (reference sequence) as DFQATT and SNEGSKA. Taken from cysteine to phenylalanine, the CDR3 has 11 residues. Only the CDR3 DNA stays, 33 bases, in frame from base 1. The chain employs TRBV20-1 and TRBJ1-1; no D segment can be confidently identified. This sequence was found in a boy in the first two years of life with Wiskott-Aldrich syndrome, due to receive a stem cell transplant. The sample consisted of PBMCs, taken before TCRalphabeta/CD19-depleted stem cell transplant. CDR3 loop: CSATDLSEAFF. The sequence in DNA is TGCAGTGCTACCGATTTGAGTGAAGCTTTCTTT.